This T cell receptor (beta chain) was obtained from a study of technical replicates of blood from a few donors. Profiled with immunoSEQ multiplex PCR; TCRdb holds only in-frame clones, not every one. The profile shows tens of thousands of clones, under 95% of them singletons. The CDR3 is made up of 13 amino acids. With 4 bases clipped from V and 6 bases from J, the junction kept 4 bases outside the gene matches. Germline V CDR1 and CDR2: SGHRS, YFSETQ. The source of this sequence is a human donor in good health. The rearrangement links TRBV5-1 to TRBJ1-2; 9 nucleotides line up with TRBD1. The sequencing input was T cells isolated from PBMCs. CDR3 coding DNA: TGCGCCAGCAGCCCAACAGGGGGCCATGGCTACACCTTC. This translates into CASSPTGGHGYTF.